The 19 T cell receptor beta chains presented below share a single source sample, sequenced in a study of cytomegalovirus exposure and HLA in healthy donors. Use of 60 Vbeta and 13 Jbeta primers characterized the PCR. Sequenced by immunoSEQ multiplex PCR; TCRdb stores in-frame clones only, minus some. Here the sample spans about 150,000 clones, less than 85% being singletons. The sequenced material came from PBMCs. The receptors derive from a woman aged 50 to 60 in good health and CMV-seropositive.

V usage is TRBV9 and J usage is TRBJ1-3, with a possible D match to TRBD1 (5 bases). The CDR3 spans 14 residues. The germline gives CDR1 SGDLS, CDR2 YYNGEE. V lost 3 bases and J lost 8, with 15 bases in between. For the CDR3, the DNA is TGTGCCAGCAGCGGGGGGGGGAGCCGGGACACCATATATTTT. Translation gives CASSGGGSRDTIYF.

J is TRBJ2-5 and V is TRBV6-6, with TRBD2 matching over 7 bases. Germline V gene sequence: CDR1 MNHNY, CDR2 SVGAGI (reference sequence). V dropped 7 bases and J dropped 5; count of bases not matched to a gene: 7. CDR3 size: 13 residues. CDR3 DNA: TGTGCCAGCACCCTGCTCGGGAGGGAGACCCAGTACTTC. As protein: CASTLLGRETQYF.

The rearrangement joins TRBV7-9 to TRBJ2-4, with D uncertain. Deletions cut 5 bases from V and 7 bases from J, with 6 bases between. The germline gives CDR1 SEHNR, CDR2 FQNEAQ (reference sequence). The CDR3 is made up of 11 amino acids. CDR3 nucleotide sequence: TGTGCCAGCAGCCGTCCCAACATTCAGTACTTC. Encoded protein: CASSRPNIQYF.

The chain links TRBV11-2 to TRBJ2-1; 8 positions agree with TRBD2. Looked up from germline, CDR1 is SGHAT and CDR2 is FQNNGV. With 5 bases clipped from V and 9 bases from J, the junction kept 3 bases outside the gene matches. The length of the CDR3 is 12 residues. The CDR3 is CASSQGLGEQFF. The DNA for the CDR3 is TGTGCCAGCAGCCAGGGACTAGGTGAGCAGTTCTTC.

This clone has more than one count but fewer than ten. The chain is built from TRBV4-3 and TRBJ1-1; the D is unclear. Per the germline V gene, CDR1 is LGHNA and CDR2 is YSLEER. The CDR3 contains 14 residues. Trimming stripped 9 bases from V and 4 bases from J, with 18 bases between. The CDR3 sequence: CASQIQMTGTEAFF. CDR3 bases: TGCGCCAGTCAAATTCAAATGACGGGCACTGAAGCTTTCTTT.

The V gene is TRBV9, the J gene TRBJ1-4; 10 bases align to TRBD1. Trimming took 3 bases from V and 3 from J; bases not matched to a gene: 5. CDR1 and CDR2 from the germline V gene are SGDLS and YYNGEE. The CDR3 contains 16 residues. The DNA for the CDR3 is TGTGCCAGCAGCGAGGGACAGGGGCGATCTAATGAAAAACTGTTTTTT. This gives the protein CASSEGQGRSNEKLFF.

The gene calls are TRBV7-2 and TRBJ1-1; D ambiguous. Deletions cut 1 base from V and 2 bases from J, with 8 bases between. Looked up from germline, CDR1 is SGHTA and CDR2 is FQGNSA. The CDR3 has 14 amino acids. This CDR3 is CASSLVAVNTEAFF. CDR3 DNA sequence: TGTGCCAGCAGCTTAGTGGCGGTAAACACTGAAGCTTTCTTT.

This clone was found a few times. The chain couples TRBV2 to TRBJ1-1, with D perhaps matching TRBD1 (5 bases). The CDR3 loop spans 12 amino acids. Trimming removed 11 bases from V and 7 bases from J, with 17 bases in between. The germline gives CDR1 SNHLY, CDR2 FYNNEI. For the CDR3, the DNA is TGTGCCGGGGACCAGGGAGGAATTGAAGCTTTCTTT. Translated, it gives CAGDQGGIEAFF.

The CDR3 sequence is CASRTGGDTQYF. The DNA of the CDR3 is TGTGCCAGCAGGACAGGGGGAGATACGCAGTATTTT. The chain employs TRBV5-8 and TRBJ2-3; 9 bases are shared with TRBD1. CDR1 is SGHTS, CDR2 YDEGEE, per germline. The V segment lost 5 bases and the J segment 5 bases; nucleotides outside the gene matches: 0. The CDR3 runs to 12 residues.

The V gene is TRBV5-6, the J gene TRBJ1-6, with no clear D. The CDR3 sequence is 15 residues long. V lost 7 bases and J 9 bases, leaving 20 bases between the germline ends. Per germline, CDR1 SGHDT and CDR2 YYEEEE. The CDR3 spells CASSGGLAEGSPLHF. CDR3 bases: TGTGCCAGCTCGGGAGGCCTAGCGGAGGGTTCACCCCTCCACTTT.

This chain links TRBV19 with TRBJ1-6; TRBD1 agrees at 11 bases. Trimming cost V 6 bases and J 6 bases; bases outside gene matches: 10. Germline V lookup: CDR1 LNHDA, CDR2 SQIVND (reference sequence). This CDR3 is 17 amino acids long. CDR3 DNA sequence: TGTGCCAGTAGCACCAGAGGGACAGGGGGAAGTAATTCACCCCTCCACTTT. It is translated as CASSTRGTGGSNSPLHF.

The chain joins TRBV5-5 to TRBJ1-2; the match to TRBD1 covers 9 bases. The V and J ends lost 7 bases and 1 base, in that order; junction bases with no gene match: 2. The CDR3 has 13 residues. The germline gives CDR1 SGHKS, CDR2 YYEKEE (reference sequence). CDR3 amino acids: CASGDRDNYGYTF. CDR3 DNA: TGTGCCAGCGGGGACAGGGATAACTATGGCTACACCTTC.

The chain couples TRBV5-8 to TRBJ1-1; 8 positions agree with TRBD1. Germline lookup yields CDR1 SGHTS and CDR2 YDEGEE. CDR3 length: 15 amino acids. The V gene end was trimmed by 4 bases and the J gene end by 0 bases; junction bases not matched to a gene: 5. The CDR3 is CASSQTGAMNTEAFF. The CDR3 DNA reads TGTGCCAGCAGCCAGACAGGGGCTATGAACACTGAAGCTTTCTTT.

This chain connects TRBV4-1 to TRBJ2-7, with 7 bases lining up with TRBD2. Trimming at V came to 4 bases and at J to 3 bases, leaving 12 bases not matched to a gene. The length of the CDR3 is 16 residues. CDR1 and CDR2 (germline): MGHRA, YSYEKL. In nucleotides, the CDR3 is TGCGCCAGCAGCCCAAGGGAGGGCGGGGCGATCTACGAGCAGTACTTC. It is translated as CASSPREGGAIYEQYF.

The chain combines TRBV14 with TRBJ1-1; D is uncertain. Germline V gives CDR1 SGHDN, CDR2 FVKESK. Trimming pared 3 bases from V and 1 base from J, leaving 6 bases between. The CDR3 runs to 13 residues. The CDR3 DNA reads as TGTGCCAGCAGCCACCAGGAGAACACTGAAGCTTTCTTT. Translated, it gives CASSHQENTEAFF.

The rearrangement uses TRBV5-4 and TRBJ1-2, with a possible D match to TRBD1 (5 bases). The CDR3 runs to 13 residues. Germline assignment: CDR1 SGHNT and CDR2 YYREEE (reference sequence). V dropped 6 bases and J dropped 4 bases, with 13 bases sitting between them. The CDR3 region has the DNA TGTGCCAGCAACGCCCAGGGCTTCTATGGCTACACCTTC. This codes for CASNAQGFYGYTF.

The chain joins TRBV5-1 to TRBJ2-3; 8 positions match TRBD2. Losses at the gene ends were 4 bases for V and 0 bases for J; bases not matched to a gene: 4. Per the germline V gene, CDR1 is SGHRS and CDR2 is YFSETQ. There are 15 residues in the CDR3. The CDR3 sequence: CASSPGGASTDTQYF. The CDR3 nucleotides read TGCGCCAGCAGCCCCGGGGGGGCCAGCACAGATACGCAGTATTTT.

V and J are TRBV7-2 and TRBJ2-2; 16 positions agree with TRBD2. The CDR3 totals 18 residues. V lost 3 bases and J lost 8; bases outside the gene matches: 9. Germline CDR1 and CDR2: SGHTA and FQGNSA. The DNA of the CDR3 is TGTGCCAGCAGCTTGGCCGGGACTAGCGGGGGGGCTTCTGGGGAGCTGTTTTTT. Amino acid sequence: CASSLAGTSGGASGELFF.

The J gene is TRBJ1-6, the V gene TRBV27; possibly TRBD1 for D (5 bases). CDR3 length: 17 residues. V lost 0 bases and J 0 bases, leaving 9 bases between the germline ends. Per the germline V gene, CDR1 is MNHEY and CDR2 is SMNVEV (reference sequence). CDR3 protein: CASSLSGVVSYNSPLHF. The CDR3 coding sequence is TGTGCCAGCAGTTTATCAGGGGTCGTCTCCTATAATTCACCCCTCCACTTT.